This T cell receptor (beta chain) comes out of a study of CD8 T cells in ankylosing spondylitis. Points from the study as a whole: A TCR beta motif made of about 8 highly homologous variants seemed typical of ankylosing spondylitis blood.

On this clonotype: Its antigen is unidentified.

Via MiXCR, TCRdb re-called the 5' RACE reads, giving one row per CDR3 protein. The repertoire holds 350,000 to 450,000 distinct CDR3 sequences, roughly 26% seen once, with about 1% in the top ten. Trimming removed 2 bases from V and 7 bases from J, with 9 bases in between. Germline assignment: CDR1 SGHAT and CDR2 FQNNGV. The length of the CDR3 is 13 residues. The sequenced sample consisted of blood, either unsorted or a sorted T cell fraction (not recorded which). This rearrangement joins TRBV11-2 to TRBJ2-1, with D uncertain. This receptor was taken from a male donor with ankylosing spondylitis. CDR3 amino acids: CASSLQSQNEQFF. The CDR3 bases are TGTGCCAGCAGCTTACAATCCCAAAATGAGCAGTTCTTC.